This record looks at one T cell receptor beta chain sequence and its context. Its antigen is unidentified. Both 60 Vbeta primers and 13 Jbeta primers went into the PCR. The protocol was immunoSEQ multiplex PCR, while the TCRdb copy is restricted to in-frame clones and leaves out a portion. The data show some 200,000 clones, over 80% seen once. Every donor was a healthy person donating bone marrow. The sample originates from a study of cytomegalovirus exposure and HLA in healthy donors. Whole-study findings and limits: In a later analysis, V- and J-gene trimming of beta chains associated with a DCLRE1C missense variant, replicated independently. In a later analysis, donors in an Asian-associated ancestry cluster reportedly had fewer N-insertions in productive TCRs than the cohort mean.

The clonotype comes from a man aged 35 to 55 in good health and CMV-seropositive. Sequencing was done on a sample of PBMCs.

CDR3 bases: TGTGCCATCAAGGGCGGGGGATCCTACGAGCAGTACTTC. Amino acid sequence: CAIKGGGSYEQYF. V gene TRBV10-3 combines with J gene TRBJ2-7; TRBD2 aligns across 7 bases. Germline V CDR1 and CDR2: ENHRY, SYGVKD. The CDR3 loop spans 13 amino acids. J was trimmed by 1 base and V by 7 bases; bases with no gene match: 4.